This T cell receptor beta chain was captured in a study of blood T cell repertoires in COVID-19. Original methodology: Amplifying reference gene primers gave estimates of nucleated cell counts. Libraries were prepared by immunoSEQ multiplex PCR; TCRdb keeps only in-frame clonotypes and omits some of them. V and J calls and clone size are given by that table; D and trimming were obtained from the DNA. The sample consists of 60,000 to 95,000 clones, over 65% of them appearing once. The V gene end was trimmed by 4 bases and the J gene end by 6 bases; junction bases not matched to a gene: 6. CDR3 length: 15 amino acids. The germline V gene has CDR1 MRHNA and CDR2 SNTAGT.

Sequencing was carried out using peripheral blood. J is TRBJ1-6 and V is TRBV6-4, with 7 bases fitting TRBD1. This TCR was recovered from a human donor with acute or convalescent COVID-19. The donor label of this sample is uncertain. The CDR3, as DNA: TGTGCCAGCAGTGCCACAGGGGTCCTTAATTCACCCCTCCACTTT. Translated: CASSATGVLNSPLHF.